Listed below are T cell receptor beta chains from one sample, sequenced in a study of T cell responses to AZD1222 COVID-19 vaccine. Some clones are missing from TCRdb's copy, which holds only in-frame ones; the method was immunoSEQ multiplex PCR. The sample lists some 200,000 clones, roughly 94% seen once, with over 1.5% in the top ten. The sequencing here drew on peripheral blood, taken 28 days after the second dose of the MenACWY control vaccine. The receptors shown here come from an adult who received the MenACWY meningococcal vaccine as a control. CDR3s include the opening cysteine and the closing phenylalanine or tryptophan. The order of the fields is V gene, D gene, clone size, J gene, CDR3 DNA, CDR3 protein. A D gene is named only where the DNA matches it firmly. Clone size is given for some rows only: seen once, a few or many times, or a class if the clone is expanded.

V: TRBV5-1
D: NA
size: NA
J: TRBJ1-3
DNA: TGCGCCAGCAGCTTGCCAGGGTCTGGAAACACCATATATTTT
CDR3: CASSLPGSGNTIYF

V: TRBV11-2
D: NA
size: NA
J: TRBJ1-1
DNA: TGTGCCAGCAAACCCCCCGGAGGTGAAGCTTTCTTT
CDR3: CASKPPGGEAFF

V: TRBV3-1/TRBV3-2
D: NA
size: NA
J: TRBJ2-1
DNA: TGTGCCAGCAGCCAAGAAGGGAGACCCTCCTACAATGAGCAGTTCTTC
CDR3: CASSQEGRPSYNEQFF

V: TRBV6-2/TRBV6-3
D: NA
size: NA
J: TRBJ1-5
DNA: TGTGCCAGCAGTTCGGCAGGGAGTCAGCCCCAGCATTTT
CDR3: CASSSAGSQPQHF

V: TRBV30
D: NA
size: NA
J: TRBJ2-2
DNA: TGTGCCTGGAGTGGCCAGGGCGGGGAGCTGTTTTTT
CDR3: CAWSGQGGELFF

V: TRBV30
D: TRBD1
size: NA
J: TRBJ2-7
DNA: TGTGCCTGGGAACCGGGACAGGGAATCAACGAGCAGTACTTC
CDR3: CAWEPGQGINEQYF

V: TRBV3-1/TRBV3-2
D: TRBD1
size: NA
J: TRBJ1-2
DNA: TGTGCCAGCAGCCACCGGGGACAGTTCTATGGCTACACCTTC
CDR3: CASSHRGQFYGYTF

V: TRBV6-5
D: TRBD1
size: NA
J: TRBJ2-7
DNA: TGTGCCAGCAGTTACTCCGGGACAGGCCTCTACGAGCAGTACTTC
CDR3: CASSYSGTGLYEQYF

V: TRBV9
D: TRBD2
size: NA
J: TRBJ2-3
DNA: TGTGCCAGCAGCATAACACCGGGGGGAGATACGCAGTATTTT
CDR3: CASSITPGGDTQYF

V: TRBV3-1/TRBV3-2
D: TRBD2
size: once
J: TRBJ2-7
DNA: TGTGCCAGCAGCCCCGGACTAGCGGACTACGAGCAGTACTTC
CDR3: CASSPGLADYEQYF

V: TRBV11-2
D: NA
size: few
J: TRBJ2-1
DNA: TGTGCCAGCAGCTATCGGACCCCCGGGGTGCAGTTCTTC
CDR3: CASSYRTPGVQFF

V: TRBV7-2
D: NA
size: NA
J: TRBJ2-1
DNA: TGTGCCAGCAGCTTATTTCTGGGCAGTCCCTACAATGAGCAGTTCTTC
CDR3: CASSLFLGSPYNEQFF

V: TRBV5-1
D: NA
size: NA
J: TRBJ1-1
DNA: TGCGCCAGCAGCTTTGAGTCGAACACTGAAGCTTTCTTT
CDR3: CASSFESNTEAFF

V: TRBV9
D: NA
size: NA
J: TRBJ2-5
DNA: TGTGCCAGCAGCGTATCCCTGGGGGGCTCCCAAGAGACCCAGTACTTC
CDR3: CASSVSLGGSQETQYF

V: TRBV20-1
D: NA
size: NA
J: TRBJ2-7
DNA: TGCAGTGCTAGTGATGGGCCCCTTAACGAGCAGTACTTC
CDR3: CSASDGPLNEQYF

V: TRBV27
D: TRBD2
size: NA
J: TRBJ2-1
DNA: TGTGCCAGCAGGGAGACTAGCAGAAATGAGCAGTTCTTC
CDR3: CASRETSRNEQFF

V: TRBV7-3
D: NA
size: NA
J: TRBJ2-5
DNA: TGTGCCAGCAGCCGAAGTTCAGGAGAGACCCAGTACTTC
CDR3: CASSRSSGETQYF

V: TRBV10-3
D: NA
size: NA
J: TRBJ2-3
DNA: TGTGCCATCAGTGAGTCGATTATGGGGAACTCAGATACGCAGTATTTT
CDR3: CAISESIMGNSDTQYF

V: TRBV27
D: TRBD2
size: NA
J: TRBJ2-1
DNA: TGTGCCAGCAGTTTACCTAGCGGGGGTTCTGAGCAGTTCTTC
CDR3: CASSLPSGGSEQFF

V: TRBV5-5
D: NA
size: NA
J: TRBJ1-1
DNA: TGTGCCAGCAGCTGGACACTCGGAGGGACAATTACTGAAGCTTTCTTT
CDR3: CASSWTLGGTITEAFF

V: TRBV28
D: NA
size: NA
J: TRBJ2-7
DNA: TGTGCCAGCAGTTCCTCCTACGAGCAGTACTTC
CDR3: CASSSSYEQYF

V: TRBV19
D: NA
size: NA
J: TRBJ1-1
DNA: TGTGCCAGTACTAGTCGCACTGAAGCTTTCTTT
CDR3: CASTSRTEAFF

V: TRBV4-3
D: NA
size: NA
J: TRBJ2-1
DNA: TGCGCCAGCAGCCAAGATTCAGGAGCGTCGTCCTCCTACAATGAGCAGTTCTTC
CDR3: CASSQDSGASSSYNEQFF

V: TRBV3-1/TRBV3-2
D: NA
size: NA
J: TRBJ1-2
DNA: TGTGCCAGCAGCCCCCCAACGTCCTATGGCTACACCTTC
CDR3: CASSPPTSYGYTF

V: TRBV6-2/TRBV6-3
D: NA
size: NA
J: TRBJ2-1
DNA: TGTGCCAGCAGTTACTCTTTCAGAGGCAGATACAATGAGCAGTTCTTC
CDR3: CASSYSFRGRYNEQFF

V: TRBV7-3
D: TRBD1
size: NA
J: TRBJ2-7
DNA: TGTGCCAGCAGCTTGGACAGGGGAAGACGCTACGAGCAGTACTTC
CDR3: CASSLDRGRRYEQYF